This T cell receptor beta chain was documented in a study of T cells in Graves' hyperthyroidism and ophthalmopathy. Study findings and constraints: With a median lead of around 5.9 months before onset, the model predicted ophthalmopathy.

With respect to this clonotype: Its matching antigen is unknown.

TCR beta CDR3 regions were amplified from RNA transcripts. Using the HTBI primer set, a first-round RT-PCR was run on the TCR CDR3. Each CDR3 protein gets one entry after TCRdb re-called the multiplex PCR reads with MiXCR. The data contain about 540,000 distinct CDR3 sequences, 35% to 55% of them seen just once; the ten biggest clones take up roughly 7.7%. This CDR3 is built from 14 residues. Trimming left V 4 bases short and J 11 bases short, with 21 bases between. Germline V gives CDR1 DFQATT, CDR2 SNEGSKA (reference sequence). The TCR sequence derives from a woman younger than 35 with Graves' hyperthyroidism. The J gene is TRBJ1-5, the V gene TRBV20-1; D unclear. The sample taken for sequencing was peripheral blood or thyroid tissue (not recorded which). CDR3 sequence (DNA): TGCAGTGCTACCCGACTAGCGGGCACGGAGACCCAGCATTTT. Residues: CSATRLAGTETQHF.